These T cell receptor beta chains were read from a single sample in a study of CD8 T cells in ankylosing spondylitis. TCRdb reprocessed the 5' RACE reads via MiXCR and lists one record per CDR3 protein. The sample lists about 250,000 distinct CDR3 sequences; around 32% were seen once. The sample comprised blood, either unsorted or a sorted T cell fraction (not recorded which). The receptors here all came from a male donor with ankylosing spondylitis or in good health (not recorded which). Each CDR3 is given with its conserved first and last residue. D genes are given only for firm matches. Not every row has a clone size; where given, it reads once, few, many or a size class.

j_call d_call v_call cdr3_length clone_size cdr3_aa cdr3_nt
TRBJ2-7 TRBD1 TRBV27 13 few CASAGDSSYEQYF TGTGCCAGCGCCGGGGACAGCTCCTACGAGCAGTACTTC
TRBJ2-2 . TRBV20-1 15 few CSARAPWSSTGELFF TGCAGTGCTAGAGCCCCATGGAGCTCGACCGGGGAGCTGTTTTTT
TRBJ2-7 TRBD2 TRBV29-1 15 few CSVCAVAGASYEQYF TGCAGCGTTTGTGCTGTTGCGGGAGCGTCCTACGAGCAGTACTTC
TRBJ1-6 . TRBV20-1 12 few CSASYENSPLHF TGCAGTGCTAGTTACGAGAATTCACCCCTCCACTTT
TRBJ2-5 . TRBV3-1 14 . CASSDTGGGETQYF TGTGCCAGCAGCGATACAGGAGGTGGAGAGACCCAGTACTTC
TRBJ1-5 . TRBV20-1 15 . CSARVGLVGNQPQHF TGCAGTGCTAGAGTAGGGTTGGTGGGCAATCAGCCCCAGCATTTT
TRBJ1-2 . TRBV12-3/TRBV12-4 14 few CASSLSGGSYGYTF TGTGCCAGCAGTTTAAGTGGGGGCTCCTATGGCTACACCTTC
TRBJ2-7 . TRBV20-1 13 few CSEEGTVSYEQYF TGCAGTGAGGAGGGGACAGTCTCCTACGAGCAGTACTTC
TRBJ1-1 TRBD1 TRBV20-1 13 . CSASETGRTEAFF TGCAGTGCTAGTGAGACAGGGAGGACTGAAGCTTTCTTT
TRBJ2-1 . TRBV5-1 15 once CASSFPRVSYNEQFF TGCGCCAGCAGCTTCCCCAGGGTGTCCTACAATGAGCAGTTCTTC
TRBJ2-2 . TRBV6-5 13 . CASSYSNTGELFF TGTGCCAGCAGTTACTCAAACACCGGGGAGCTGTTTTTT
TRBJ2-3 . TRBV29-1 16 . CSVEGGPQRNTDTQYF TGCAGCGTTGAGGGGGGCCCACAGCGAAACACAGATACGCAGTATTTT
TRBJ1-2 . TRBV3-1 14 . CASSQGRGNYGYTF TGTGCCAGCAGCCAGGGGCGGGGTAACTATGGCTACACCTTC
TRBJ2-7 TRBD2 TRBV20-1 12 . CSAERGVYEQYF TGCAGTGCGGAGCGGGGGGTCTACGAGCAGTACTTC
TRBJ2-5 TRBD1 TRBV29-1 14 few CSVEPGQAGETQYF TGCAGCGTTGAACCGGGACAGGCTGGAGAGACCCAGTACTTC